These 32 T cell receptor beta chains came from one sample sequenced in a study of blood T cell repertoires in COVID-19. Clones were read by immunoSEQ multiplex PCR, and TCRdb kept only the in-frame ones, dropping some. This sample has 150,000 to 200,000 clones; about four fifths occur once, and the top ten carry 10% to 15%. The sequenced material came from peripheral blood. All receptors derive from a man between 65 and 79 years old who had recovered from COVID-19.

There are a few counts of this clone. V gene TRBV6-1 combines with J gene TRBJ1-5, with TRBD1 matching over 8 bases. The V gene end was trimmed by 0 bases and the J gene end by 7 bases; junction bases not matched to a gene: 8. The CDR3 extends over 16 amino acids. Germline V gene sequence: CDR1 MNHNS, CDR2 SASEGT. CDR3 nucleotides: TGTGCCAGCAGTGAAGCTCCGGGACAGGCTGAACAGCCCCAGCATTTT. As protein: CASSEAPGQAEQPQHF.

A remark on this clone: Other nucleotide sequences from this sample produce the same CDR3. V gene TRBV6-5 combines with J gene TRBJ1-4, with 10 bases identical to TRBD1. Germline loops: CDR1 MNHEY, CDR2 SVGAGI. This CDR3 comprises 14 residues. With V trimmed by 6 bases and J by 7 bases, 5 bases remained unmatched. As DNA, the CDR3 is TGTGCCAGCAGCCGACAGGGGGCGGGTGAAAAACTGTTTTTT. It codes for CASSRQGAGEKLFF.

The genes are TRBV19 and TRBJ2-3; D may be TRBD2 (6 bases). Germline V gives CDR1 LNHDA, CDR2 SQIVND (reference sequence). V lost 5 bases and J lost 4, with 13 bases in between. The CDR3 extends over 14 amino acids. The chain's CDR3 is CASSSRLGPDTQYF. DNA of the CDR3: TGTGCCAGTAGTTCACGACTAGGCCCAGATACGCAGTATTTT.

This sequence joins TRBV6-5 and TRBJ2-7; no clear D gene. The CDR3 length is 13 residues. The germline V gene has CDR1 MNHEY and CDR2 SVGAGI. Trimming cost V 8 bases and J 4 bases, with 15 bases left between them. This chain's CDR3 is CASYSRELYEQYF. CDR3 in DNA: TGTGCCAGCTACTCCCGAGAACTATACGAGCAGTACTTC.

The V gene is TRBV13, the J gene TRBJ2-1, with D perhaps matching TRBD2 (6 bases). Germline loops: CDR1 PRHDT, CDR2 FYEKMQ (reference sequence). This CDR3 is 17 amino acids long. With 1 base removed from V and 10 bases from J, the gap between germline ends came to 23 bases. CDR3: CASSLASRWDSGGEQFF. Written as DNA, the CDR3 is TGTGCCAGCAGCTTAGCCTCCCGCTGGGACTCAGGAGGGGAGCAGTTCTTC.

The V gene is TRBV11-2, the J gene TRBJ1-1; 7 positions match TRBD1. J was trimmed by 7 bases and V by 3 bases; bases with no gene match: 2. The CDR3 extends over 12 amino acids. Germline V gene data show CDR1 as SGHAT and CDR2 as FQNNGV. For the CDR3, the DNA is TGTGCCAGCAGCTTGTACAGGGGTGAAGCTTTCTTT. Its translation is CASSLYRGEAFF.

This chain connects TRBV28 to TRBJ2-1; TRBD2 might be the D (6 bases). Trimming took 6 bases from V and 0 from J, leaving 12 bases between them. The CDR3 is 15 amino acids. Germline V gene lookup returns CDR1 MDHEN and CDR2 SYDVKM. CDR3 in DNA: TGTGCCAGCAGAACCGGGAGTGGCTCCTACAATGAGCAGTTCTTC. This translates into CASRTGSGSYNEQFF.

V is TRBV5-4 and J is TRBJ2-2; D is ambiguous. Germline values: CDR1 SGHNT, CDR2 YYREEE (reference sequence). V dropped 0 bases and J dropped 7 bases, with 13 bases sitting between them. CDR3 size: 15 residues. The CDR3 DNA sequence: TGTGCCAGCAGCTTGGAACAGTCGTTGGGCGGGGAGCTGTTTTTT. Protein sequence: CASSLEQSLGGELFF.

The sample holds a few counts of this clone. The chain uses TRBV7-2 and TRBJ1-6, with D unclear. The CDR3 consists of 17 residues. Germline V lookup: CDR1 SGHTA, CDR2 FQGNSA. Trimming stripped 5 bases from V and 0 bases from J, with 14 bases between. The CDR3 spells CASSPRHLYSYNSPLHF. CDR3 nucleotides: TGTGCCAGCAGCCCCCGACACCTTTACTCCTATAATTCACCCCTCCACTTT.

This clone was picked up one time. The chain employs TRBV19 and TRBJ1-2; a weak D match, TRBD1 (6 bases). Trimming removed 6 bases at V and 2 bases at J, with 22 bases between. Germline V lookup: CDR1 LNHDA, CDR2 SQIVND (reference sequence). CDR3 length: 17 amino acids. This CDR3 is CASSPTGLSLLNYGYTF. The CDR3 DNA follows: TGTGCCAGTAGCCCGACAGGCCTTTCCCTACTGAACTATGGCTACACCTTC.

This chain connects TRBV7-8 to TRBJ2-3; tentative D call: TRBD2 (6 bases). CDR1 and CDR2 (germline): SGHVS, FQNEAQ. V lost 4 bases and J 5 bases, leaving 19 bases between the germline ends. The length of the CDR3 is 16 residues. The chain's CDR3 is CASSSPQTRRGDTQYF. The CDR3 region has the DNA TGTGCCAGCAGCTCCCCCCAAACTAGGCGGGGAGATACGCAGTATTTT.

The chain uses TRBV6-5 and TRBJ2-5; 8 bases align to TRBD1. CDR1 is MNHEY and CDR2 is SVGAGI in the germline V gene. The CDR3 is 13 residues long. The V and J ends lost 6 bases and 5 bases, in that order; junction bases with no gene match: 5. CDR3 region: CASSFRQGETQYF. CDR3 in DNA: TGTGCCAGCAGCTTCAGACAGGGGGAGACCCAGTACTTC.

The CDR3 DNA reads TGTGCCAGTAGTCCCACCTACAATGAGCAGTTCTTC. This translates into CASSPTYNEQFF. The chain combines TRBV19 with TRBJ2-1; unclear D gene. The ends were cut back, 5 bases at V and 2 bases at J, with 4 bases in the middle. CDR1 is LNHDA and CDR2 is SQIVND in the germline V gene (reference sequence). The CDR3 is 12 amino acids. The complete variable domain, with remaining parts taken from reference TRBV19 and TRBJ2-1, reads DGGITQSPKYLFRKEGQNVTLSCEQNLNHDAMYWYRQDPGQGLRLIYYSQIVNDFQKGDIAEGYSVSREKKESFPLTVTSAQKNPTAFYLCASSPTYNEQFFGPGTRLTVL.

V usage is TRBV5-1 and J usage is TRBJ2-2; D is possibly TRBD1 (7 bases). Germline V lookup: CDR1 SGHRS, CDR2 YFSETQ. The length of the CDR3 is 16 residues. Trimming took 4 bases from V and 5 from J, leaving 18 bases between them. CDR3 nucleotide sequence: TGCGCCAGCAGCCCCGACAGGGAGGAAGGGACCGGGGAGCTGTTTTTT. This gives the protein CASSPDREEGTGELFF. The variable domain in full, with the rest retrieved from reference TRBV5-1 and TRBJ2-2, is KAGVTQTPRYLIKTRGQQVTLSCSPISGHRSVSWYQQTPGQGLQFLFEYFSETQRNKGNFPGRFSGRQFSNSRSEMNVSTLELGDSALYLCASSPDREEGTGELFFGEGSRLTVL.

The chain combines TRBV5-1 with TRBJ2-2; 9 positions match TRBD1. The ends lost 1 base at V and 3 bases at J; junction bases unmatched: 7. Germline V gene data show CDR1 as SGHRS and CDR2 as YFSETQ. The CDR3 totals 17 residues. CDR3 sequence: CASSLPRTGVDTGELFF. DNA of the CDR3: TGCGCCAGCAGCTTGCCCCGGACAGGGGTTGACACCGGGGAGCTGTTTTTT. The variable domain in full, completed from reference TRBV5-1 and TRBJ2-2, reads KAGVTQTPRYLIKTRGQQVTLSCSPISGHRSVSWYQQTPGQGLQFLFEYFSETQRNKGNFPGRFSGRQFSNSRSEMNVSTLELGDSALYLCASSLPRTGVDTGELFFGEGSRLTVL.

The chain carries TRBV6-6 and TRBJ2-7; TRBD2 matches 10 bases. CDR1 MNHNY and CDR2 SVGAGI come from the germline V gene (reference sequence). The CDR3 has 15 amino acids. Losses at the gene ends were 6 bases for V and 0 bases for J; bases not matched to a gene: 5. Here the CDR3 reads CASSAGTSVSYEQYF. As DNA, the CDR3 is TGTGCCAGCAGCGCCGGGACTAGCGTCTCCTACGAGCAGTACTTC.

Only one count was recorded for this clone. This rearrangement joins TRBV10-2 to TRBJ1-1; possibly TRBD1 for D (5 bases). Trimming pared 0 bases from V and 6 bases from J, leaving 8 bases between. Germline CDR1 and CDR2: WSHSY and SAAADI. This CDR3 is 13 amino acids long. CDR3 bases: TGCGCCAGCAGTGAGTCGACGGGGGCTGAAGCTTTCTTT. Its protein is CASSESTGAEAFF.

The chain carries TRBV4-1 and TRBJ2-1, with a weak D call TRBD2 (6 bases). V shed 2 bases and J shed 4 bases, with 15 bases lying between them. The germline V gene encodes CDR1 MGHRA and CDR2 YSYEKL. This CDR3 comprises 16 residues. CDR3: CASSQSEASAYNEQFF. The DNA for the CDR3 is TGCGCCAGCAGCCAATCTGAGGCTAGCGCTTACAATGAGCAGTTCTTC.

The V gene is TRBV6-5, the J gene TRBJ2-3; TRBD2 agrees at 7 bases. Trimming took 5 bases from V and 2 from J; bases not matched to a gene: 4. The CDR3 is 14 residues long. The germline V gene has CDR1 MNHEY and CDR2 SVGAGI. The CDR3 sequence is CASSPLADTDTQYF. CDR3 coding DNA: TGTGCCAGCAGTCCGCTAGCGGACACAGATACGCAGTATTTT.

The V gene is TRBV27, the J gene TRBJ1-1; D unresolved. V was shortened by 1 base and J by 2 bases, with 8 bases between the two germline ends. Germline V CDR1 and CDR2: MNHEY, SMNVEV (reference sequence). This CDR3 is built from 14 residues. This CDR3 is CASSLLRGNTEAFF. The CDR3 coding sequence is TGTGCCAGCAGTTTATTGCGGGGAAACACTGAAGCTTTCTTT.

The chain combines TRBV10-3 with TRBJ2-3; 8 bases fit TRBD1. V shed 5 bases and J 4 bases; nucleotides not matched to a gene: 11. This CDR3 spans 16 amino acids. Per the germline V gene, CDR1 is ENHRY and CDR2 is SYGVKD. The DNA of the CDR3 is TGTGCCATCAGTCAAGGACAGGGTCGGTTAGCAGATACGCAGTATTTT. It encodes CAISQGQGRLADTQYF.

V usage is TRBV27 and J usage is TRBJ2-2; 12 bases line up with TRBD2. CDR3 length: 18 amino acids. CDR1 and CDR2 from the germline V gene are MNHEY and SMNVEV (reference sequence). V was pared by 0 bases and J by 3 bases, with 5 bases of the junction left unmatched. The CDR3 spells CASSLSPSGRADTGELFF. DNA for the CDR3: TGTGCCAGCAGTTTATCCCCTAGCGGGAGGGCCGACACCGGGGAGCTGTTTTTT.

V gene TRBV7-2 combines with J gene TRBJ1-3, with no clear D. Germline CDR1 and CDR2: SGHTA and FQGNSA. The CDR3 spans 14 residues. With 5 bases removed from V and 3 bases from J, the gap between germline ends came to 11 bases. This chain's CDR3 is CASSPRVIGNTIYF. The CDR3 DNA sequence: TGTGCCAGCAGCCCGAGGGTTATTGGAAACACCATATATTTT.

CDR3 sequence (DNA): TGTGCCAGCTCACCCGGACAGGGAGGTTCACCCCTCCACTTT. Translating it yields CASSPGQGGSPLHF. This sequence joins TRBV18 and TRBJ1-6; 8 bases match TRBD1. Germline values: CDR1 KGHSH, CDR2 LQKENI. The J segment lost 9 bases and the V segment lost 3 bases, leaving 4 bases of the junction unmatched. CDR3 length equals 14 residues.

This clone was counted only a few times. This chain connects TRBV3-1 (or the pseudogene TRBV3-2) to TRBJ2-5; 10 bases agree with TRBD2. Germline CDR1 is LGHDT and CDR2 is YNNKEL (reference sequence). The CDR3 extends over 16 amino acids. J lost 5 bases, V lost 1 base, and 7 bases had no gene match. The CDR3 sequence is CASSQGLAGDRETQYF. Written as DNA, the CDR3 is TGTGCCAGCAGCCAAGGGCTAGCGGGAGATCGGGAGACCCAGTACTTC.

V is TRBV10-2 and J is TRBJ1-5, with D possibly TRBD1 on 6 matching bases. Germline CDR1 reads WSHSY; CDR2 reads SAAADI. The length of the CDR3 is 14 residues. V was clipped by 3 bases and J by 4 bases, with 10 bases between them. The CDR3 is CASSEGQTNQPQHF. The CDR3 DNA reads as TGCGCCAGCAGTGAAGGACAGACGAATCAGCCCCAGCATTTT.

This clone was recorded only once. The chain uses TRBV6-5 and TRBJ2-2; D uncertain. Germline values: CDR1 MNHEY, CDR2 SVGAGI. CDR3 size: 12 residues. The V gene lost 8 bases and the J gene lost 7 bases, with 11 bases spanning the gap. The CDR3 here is CASSEDGGELFF. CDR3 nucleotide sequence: TGTGCCAGCTCCGAGGATGGCGGGGAGCTGTTTTTT.

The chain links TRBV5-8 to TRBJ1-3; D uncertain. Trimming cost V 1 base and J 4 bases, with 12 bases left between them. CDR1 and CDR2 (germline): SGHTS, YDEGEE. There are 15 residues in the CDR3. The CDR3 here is CASSLSFLRGNTIYF. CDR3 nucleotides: TGTGCCAGCAGCTTGAGTTTCCTCAGGGGAAACACCATATATTTT.

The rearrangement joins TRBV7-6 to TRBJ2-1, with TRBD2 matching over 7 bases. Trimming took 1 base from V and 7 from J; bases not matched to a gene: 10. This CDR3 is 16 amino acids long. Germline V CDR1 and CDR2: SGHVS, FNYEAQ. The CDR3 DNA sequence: TGTGCCAGCAGCTTAGAATGGCGGGAGTCGAAAAATGAGCAGTTCTTC. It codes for CASSLEWRESKNEQFF.

In nucleotides, the CDR3 is TGTGCCAGCAGCTTAGTATCCGGAGTGACAGGCGAGGGGTACGAGCAGTACTTC. Amino acid sequence: CASSLVSGVTGEGYEQYF. The chain recombines TRBV7-2 with TRBJ2-7; possibly TRBD1 for D (6 bases). Between the trimmed V and J ends, which lost 1 base and 4 bases, there was a span of 23 bases. The germline gives CDR1 SGHTA, CDR2 FQGNSA. There are 18 residues in the CDR3.

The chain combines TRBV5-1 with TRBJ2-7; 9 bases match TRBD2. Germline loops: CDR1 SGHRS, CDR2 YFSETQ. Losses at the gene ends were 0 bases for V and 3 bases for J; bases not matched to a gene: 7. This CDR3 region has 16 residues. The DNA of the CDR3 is TGCGCCAGCAGCTTGGGAGGTAGCGGGAGTTTCTACGAGCAGTACTTC. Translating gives CASSLGGSGSFYEQYF.

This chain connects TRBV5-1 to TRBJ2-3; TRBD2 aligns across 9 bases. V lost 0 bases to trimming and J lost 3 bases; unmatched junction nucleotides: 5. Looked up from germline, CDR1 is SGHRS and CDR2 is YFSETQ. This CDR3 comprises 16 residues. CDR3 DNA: TGCGCCAGCAGCTTGGGCGGGAGGGTGGAGACAGATACGCAGTATTTT. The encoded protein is CASSLGGRVETDTQYF.